The 5 T cell receptor beta chains presented below share a single source sample, sequenced in a study of T cells in localized non-small cell lung cancer. Using immunoSEQ multiplex PCR, the repertoire was profiled, and TCRdb retains in-frame clones only, with some absent. The data contain about 82,000 clones, over 60% of them singletons. This sample comprised PBMCs, obtained before any cancer treatment. These receptors were taken from a man aged 35 to 70 with stage II squamous cell lung carcinoma.

The rearrangement joins TRBV7-9 to TRBJ1-6; D is ambiguous. The CDR3 extends over 14 amino acids. CDR1 is SEHNR and CDR2 is FQNEAQ in the germline V gene (reference sequence). The V and J ends lost 2 bases and 8 bases respectively, with 10 bases between them. The CDR3 loop reads CASSLFGLDSPLHF. CDR3 nucleotide sequence: TGTGCCAGCAGCTTATTTGGCCTTGATTCACCCCTCCACTTT.

This chain links TRBV19 with TRBJ1-6; D is undetermined. Per germline, CDR1 LNHDA and CDR2 SQIVND (reference sequence). CDR3 length: 15 residues. The ends were cut back, 7 bases at V and 0 bases at J, with 10 bases in the middle. The CDR3 loop is CASNLRSSYNSPLHF. The CDR3 DNA is TGTGCCAGTAACTTGCGAAGCTCCTATAATTCACCCCTCCACTTT.

The sample holds one count of this clone. The chain combines TRBV6-6 with TRBJ1-2; D ambiguous. CDR3 length: 11 residues. Trimming pared 8 bases from V and 5 bases from J, leaving 9 bases between. Germline CDR1 MNHNY, CDR2 SVGAGI (reference sequence). For the CDR3, the DNA is TGTGCCAGCCGTGGGCCATATGGCTACACCTTC. Its translation is CASRGPYGYTF.

The genes are TRBV7-3 and TRBJ2-3; possibly TRBD1 for D (5 bases). Between the trimmed V and J ends, which lost 5 bases and 2 bases, there was a span of 14 bases. The CDR3 totals 15 residues. Germline CDR1 is SGHTA and CDR2 is FQGTGA. The CDR3 protein is CASSLGHLITDTQYF. CDR3 bases: TGTGCCAGCAGCCTAGGACACCTTATCACAGATACGCAGTATTTT.

This sequence joins TRBV10-1 and TRBJ2-3; no clear D gene. V was pared by 10 bases and J by 1 base, with 21 bases between. CDR3 size: 16 residues. Germline CDR1 is WNHNN and CDR2 is SYGVQD (reference sequence). For the CDR3, the DNA is TGCGCCAACCCGGAAAAGACTCTTACCGGCACAGATACGCAGTATTTT. Its protein is CANPEKTLTGTDTQYF.